In this sample, the clone carrying this TCR beta chain turned up once. This entry is derived from a study of cytomegalovirus exposure and HLA in healthy donors. Vbeta (60) and Jbeta (13) primers were used in the PCR. The data were produced by immunoSEQ multiplex PCR, yet TCRdb's version contains in-frame clones alone and is incomplete. The sample comprises under 300,000 clones, 70% to 90% of which are singletons, and around 8.3% rests with the top ten. This CDR3 region has 15 residues. Trimming left V 1 base short and J 0 bases short, with 9 bases between. The germline gives CDR1 LNHDA, CDR2 SQIVND (reference sequence).

V and J are TRBV19 and TRBJ1-2; unclear D gene. The sequenced sample consisted of PBMCs. This clonotype originated in a woman in her sixties in good health and CMV-seropositive. This CDR3 is CASSIGGRSNYGYTF. CDR3 sequence (DNA): TGTGCCAGTAGTATAGGCGGAAGATCTAACTATGGCTACACCTTC.